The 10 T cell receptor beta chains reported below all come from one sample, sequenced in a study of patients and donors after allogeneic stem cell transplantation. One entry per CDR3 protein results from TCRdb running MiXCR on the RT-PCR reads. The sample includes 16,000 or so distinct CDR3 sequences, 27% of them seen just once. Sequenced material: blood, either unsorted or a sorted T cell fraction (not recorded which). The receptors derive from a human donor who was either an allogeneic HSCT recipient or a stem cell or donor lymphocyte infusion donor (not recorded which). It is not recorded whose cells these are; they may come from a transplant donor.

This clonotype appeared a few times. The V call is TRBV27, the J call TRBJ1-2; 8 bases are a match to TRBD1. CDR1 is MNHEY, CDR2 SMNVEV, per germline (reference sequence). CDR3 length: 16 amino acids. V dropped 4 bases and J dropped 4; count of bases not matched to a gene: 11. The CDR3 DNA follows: TGTGCCAGCAGTTCGATTTTGGGACAGGAGATCTATGGCTACACCTTC. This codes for CASSSILGQEIYGYTF.

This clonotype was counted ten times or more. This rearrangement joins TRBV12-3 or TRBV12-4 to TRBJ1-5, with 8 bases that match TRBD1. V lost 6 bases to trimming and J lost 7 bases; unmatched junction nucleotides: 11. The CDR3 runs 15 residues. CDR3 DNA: TGTGCCAGCAGCTCTACAGGGGGTACTATACAGCCCCAGCATTTT. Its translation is CASSSTGGTIQPQHF.

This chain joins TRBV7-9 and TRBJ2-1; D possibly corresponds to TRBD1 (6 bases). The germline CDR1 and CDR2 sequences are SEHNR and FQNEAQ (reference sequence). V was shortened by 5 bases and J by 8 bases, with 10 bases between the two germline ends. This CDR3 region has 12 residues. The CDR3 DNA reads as TGTGCCAGCAGCCAACAGGGCTATGAGCAGTTCTTC. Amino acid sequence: CASSQQGYEQFF.

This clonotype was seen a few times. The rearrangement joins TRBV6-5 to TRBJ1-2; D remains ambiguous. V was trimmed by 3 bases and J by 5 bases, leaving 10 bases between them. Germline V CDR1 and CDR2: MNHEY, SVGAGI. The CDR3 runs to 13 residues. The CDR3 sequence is CASSYKYSYGYTF. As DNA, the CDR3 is TGTGCCAGCAGTTATAAGTATAGTTATGGCTACACCTTC.

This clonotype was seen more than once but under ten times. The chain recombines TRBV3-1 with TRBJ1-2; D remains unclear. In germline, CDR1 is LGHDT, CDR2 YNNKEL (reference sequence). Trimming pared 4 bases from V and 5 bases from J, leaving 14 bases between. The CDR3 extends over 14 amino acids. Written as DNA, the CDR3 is TGTGCCAGCAGCCGAATTGTGGGTCCTTATGGCTACACCTTC. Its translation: CASSRIVGPYGYTF.

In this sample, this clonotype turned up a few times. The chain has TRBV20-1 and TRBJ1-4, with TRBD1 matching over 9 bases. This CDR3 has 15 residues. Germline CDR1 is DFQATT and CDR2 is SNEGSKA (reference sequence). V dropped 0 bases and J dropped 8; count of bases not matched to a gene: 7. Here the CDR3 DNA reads TGCAGTGCTAGAGACCAGACAGGGGGTCGAGAAAAACTGTTTTTT. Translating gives CSARDQTGGREKLFF.

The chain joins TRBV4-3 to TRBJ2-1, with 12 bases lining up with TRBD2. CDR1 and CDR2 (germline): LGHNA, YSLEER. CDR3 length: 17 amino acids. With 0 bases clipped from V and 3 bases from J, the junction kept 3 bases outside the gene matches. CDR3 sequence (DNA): TGCGCCAGCAGCCAAGACCTACTAGCGGGGGGCTACAATGAGCAGTTCTTC. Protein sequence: CASSQDLLAGGYNEQFF.

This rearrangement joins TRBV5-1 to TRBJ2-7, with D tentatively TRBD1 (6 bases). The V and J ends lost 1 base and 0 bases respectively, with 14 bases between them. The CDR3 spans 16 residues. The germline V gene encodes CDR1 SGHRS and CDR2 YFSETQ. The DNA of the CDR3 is TGCGCCAGCAGCTTGCCCGGGACATTCGCCTCCTACGAGCAGTACTTC. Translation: CASSLPGTFASYEQYF.

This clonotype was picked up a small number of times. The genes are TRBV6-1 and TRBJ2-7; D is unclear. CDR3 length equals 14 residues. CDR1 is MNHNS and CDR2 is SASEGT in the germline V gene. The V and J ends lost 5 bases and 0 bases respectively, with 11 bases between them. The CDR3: CASSPRFSSYEQYF. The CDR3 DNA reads TGTGCCAGCAGTCCCCGGTTTTCCTCCTACGAGCAGTACTTC.

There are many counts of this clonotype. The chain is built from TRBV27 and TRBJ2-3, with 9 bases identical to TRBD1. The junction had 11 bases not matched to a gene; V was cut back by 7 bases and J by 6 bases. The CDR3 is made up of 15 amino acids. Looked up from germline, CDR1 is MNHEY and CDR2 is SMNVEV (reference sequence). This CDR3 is CASTDPTGGEDTQYF. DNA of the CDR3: TGTGCCAGCACCGACCCGACAGGGGGTGAGGATACGCAGTATTTT.